This TCR beta chain was documented in a study of beta chain features in type 1 diabetes. In its sample, this clone was seen a few times. This CDR3 has 18 amino acids. Germline CDR1 MNHEY, CDR2 SMNVEV (reference sequence). Unmatched junction bases numbered 17, after V lost 4 bases and J lost 4 bases. Reverse transcribing all isolated RNA meant expressed TCRB transcripts were sequenced. TCRdb keeps only in-frame clones here, not all; method: immunoSEQ multiplex PCR. The sample includes about 900,000 clones, under 20% of them seen just once. By way of CD45RO/CCR7/CD25/CD127/CD95/CD27, the CD4+ regulatory, stem cell-like memory, central memory and naive cells were sorted.

This chain connects TRBV27 to TRBJ1-2; 8 positions match TRBD1. Sequencing used naive CD4+ T cells from blood. The TCR was taken from a woman in her late teens or twenties in good health. In nucleotides, the CDR3 is TGTGCCAGCAGTTATCGATCTCCTCCTGCAGGGGGCGGCTATGGCTACACCTTC. This sequence encodes CASSYRSPPAGGGYGYTF.